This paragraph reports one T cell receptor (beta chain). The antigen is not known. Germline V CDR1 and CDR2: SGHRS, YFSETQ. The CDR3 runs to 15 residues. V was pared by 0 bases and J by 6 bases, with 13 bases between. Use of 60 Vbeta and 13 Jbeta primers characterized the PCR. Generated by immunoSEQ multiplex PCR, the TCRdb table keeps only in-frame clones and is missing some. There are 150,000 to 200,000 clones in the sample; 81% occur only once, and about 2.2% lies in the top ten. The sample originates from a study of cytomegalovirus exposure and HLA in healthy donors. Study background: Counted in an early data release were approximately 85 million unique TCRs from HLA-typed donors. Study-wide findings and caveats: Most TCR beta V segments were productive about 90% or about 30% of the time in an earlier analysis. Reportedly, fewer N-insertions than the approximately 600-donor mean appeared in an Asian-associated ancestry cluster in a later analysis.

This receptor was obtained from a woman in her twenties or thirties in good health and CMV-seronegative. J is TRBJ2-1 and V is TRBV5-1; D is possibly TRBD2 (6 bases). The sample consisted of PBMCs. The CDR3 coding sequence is TGCGCCAGCAGCTTGGTGGGGGGATCGGGCAATGAGCAGTTCTTC. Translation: CASSLVGGSGNEQFF.